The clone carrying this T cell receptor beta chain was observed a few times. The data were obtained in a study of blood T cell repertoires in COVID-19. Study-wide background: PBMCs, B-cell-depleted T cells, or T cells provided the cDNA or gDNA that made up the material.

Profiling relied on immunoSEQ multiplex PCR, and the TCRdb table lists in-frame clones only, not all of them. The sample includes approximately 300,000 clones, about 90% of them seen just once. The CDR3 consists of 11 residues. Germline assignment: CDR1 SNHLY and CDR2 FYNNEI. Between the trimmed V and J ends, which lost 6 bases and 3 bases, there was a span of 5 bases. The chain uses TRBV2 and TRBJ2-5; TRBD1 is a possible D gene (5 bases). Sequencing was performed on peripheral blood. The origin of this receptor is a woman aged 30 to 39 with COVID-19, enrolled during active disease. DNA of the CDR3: TGTGCCAGCAGACAGGAAGAGACCCAGTACTTC. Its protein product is CASRQEETQYF.